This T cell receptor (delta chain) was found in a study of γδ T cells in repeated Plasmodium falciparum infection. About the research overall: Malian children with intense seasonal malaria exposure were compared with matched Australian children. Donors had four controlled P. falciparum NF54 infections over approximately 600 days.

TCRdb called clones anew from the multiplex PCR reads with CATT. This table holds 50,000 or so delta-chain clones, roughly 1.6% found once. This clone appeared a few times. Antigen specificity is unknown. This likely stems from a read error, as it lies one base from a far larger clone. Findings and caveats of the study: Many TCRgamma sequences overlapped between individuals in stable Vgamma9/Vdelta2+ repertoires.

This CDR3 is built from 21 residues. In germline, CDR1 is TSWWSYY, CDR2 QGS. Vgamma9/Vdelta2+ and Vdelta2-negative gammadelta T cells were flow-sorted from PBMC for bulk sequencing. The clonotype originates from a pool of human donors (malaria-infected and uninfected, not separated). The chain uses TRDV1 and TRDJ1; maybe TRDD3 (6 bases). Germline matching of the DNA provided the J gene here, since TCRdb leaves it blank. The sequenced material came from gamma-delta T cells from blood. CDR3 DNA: TGTGCCCTTGGGGAAACCTCCGCCAATACTGGGAACCCCGTCTCCTTCGATAAACTCATCTTT. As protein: CALGETSANTGNPVSFDKLIF.